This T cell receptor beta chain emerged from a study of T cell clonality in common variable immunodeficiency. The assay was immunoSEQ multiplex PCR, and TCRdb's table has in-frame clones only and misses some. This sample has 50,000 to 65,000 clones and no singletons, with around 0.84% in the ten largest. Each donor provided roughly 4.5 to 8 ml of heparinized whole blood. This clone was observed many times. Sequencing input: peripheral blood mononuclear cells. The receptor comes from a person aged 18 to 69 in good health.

The CDR3 loop is CASSPGAGTEAFF. The DNA read from the CDR3 is TGTGCCAGCAGCCCCGGGGCGGGGACTGAA. The chain has TRBV5-6 and TRBJ1-1, with D tentatively TRBD1 (5 bases). The CDR3 end lies 3 residues beyond the end of the read and is filled in from the germline J gene. Trimming pared 4 bases from V and 5 bases from J, leaving 12 bases between. CDR1 is SGHDT and CDR2 is YYEEEE in the germline V gene. The CDR3 length is 13 residues.